These T cell receptor beta chains were read from a single sample in a study of cytomegalovirus exposure and HLA in healthy donors. Profiled with immunoSEQ multiplex PCR; TCRdb holds only in-frame clones, not every one. The table has under 200,000 clones, around 84% seen once. Input material: PBMCs. These receptors were taken from a middle-aged man in good health and CMV-seropositive. Both conserved end residues are part of each CDR3. The order of the fields is V gene, clone size, D gene, J gene, CDR3 protein, CDR3 DNA. A D gene is named only where the DNA matches it firmly. The listing skips clone size in some rows; elsewhere it reads once, few, many or a size class.

v_gene: TRBV19
abundance: -
d_gene: TRBD1
j_gene: TRBJ1-1
CDR3aa: CASTTGVNTEAFF
CDR3nt: TGTGCCAGTACGACAGGGGTGAACACTGAAGCTTTCTTT

v_gene: TRBV4-1
abundance: -
d_gene: TRBD2
j_gene: TRBJ2-1
CDR3aa: CASSQDPPTSGGYNEQFF
CDR3nt: TGCGCCAGCAGCCAAGATCCCCCGACTAGCGGAGGATACAATGAGCAGTTCTTC

v_gene: TRBV19
abundance: -
d_gene: -
j_gene: TRBJ1-4
CDR3aa: CASTRDWSHEKLFF
CDR3nt: TGTGCCAGTACTAGGGACTGGAGCCATGAAAAACTGTTTTTT

v_gene: TRBV6-1
abundance: -
d_gene: -
j_gene: TRBJ1-6
CDR3aa: CASSEAGRDSPLHF
CDR3nt: TGTGCCAGCAGTGAGGCTGGCAGGGATTCACCCCTCCACTTT

v_gene: TRBV11-2
abundance: -
d_gene: TRBD1
j_gene: TRBJ2-5
CDR3aa: CASSSMTGYQETQYF
CDR3nt: TGTGCCAGCAGCTCGATGACAGGGTACCAAGAGACCCAGTACTTC

v_gene: TRBV29-1
abundance: -
d_gene: -
j_gene: TRBJ2-4
CDR3aa: CSVEGSTNIQYF
CDR3nt: TGCAGCGTTGAGGGTAGCACAAACATTCAGTACTTC

v_gene: TRBV28
abundance: -
d_gene: -
j_gene: TRBJ1-1
CDR3aa: CASNGGLNTEAFF
CDR3nt: TGTGCCAGCAACGGAGGGTTGAACACTGAAGCTTTCTTT

v_gene: TRBV27
abundance: -
d_gene: TRBD1
j_gene: TRBJ2-7
CDR3aa: CASQTTQGAYEQYF
CDR3nt: TGTGCCAGCCAAACAACGCAGGGGGCCTACGAGCAGTACTTC

v_gene: TRBV6-5
abundance: -
d_gene: TRBD2
j_gene: TRBJ2-1
CDR3aa: CASSPGTILSNEQFF
CDR3nt: TGTGCCAGCAGTCCCGGGACTATACTATCCAATGAGCAGTTCTTC

v_gene: TRBV7-8
abundance: -
d_gene: TRBD1
j_gene: TRBJ1-4
CDR3aa: CASSSDRVKEKLFF
CDR3nt: TGTGCCAGCAGCTCGGACAGGGTGAAGGAAAAACTGTTTTTT

v_gene: TRBV7-9
abundance: -
d_gene: TRBD2
j_gene: TRBJ2-7
CDR3aa: CASTRASGNYEQYF
CDR3nt: TGTGCCAGCACCCGGGCTAGCGGGAACTACGAGCAGTACTTC

v_gene: TRBV2
abundance: -
d_gene: -
j_gene: TRBJ1-1
CDR3aa: CASRDRETNTEAFF
CDR3nt: TGTGCCAGCAGGGACCGGGAGACGAACACTGAAGCTTTCTTT

v_gene: TRBV11-2
abundance: -
d_gene: -
j_gene: TRBJ1-2
CDR3aa: CASSLDPRTVPGPTF
CDR3nt: TGTGCCAGCAGCTTAGATCCTCGGACAGTACCCGGACCCACCTTC

v_gene: TRBV11-2
abundance: -
d_gene: TRBD1
j_gene: TRBJ1-6
CDR3aa: CASSLDWTGKSPLHF
CDR3nt: TGTGCCAGCAGCTTAGACTGGACAGGGAAATCACCCCTCCACTTT

v_gene: TRBV7-3
abundance: -
d_gene: TRBD2
j_gene: TRBJ2-1
CDR3aa: CASRVSRTSGSGPYNEQFF
CDR3nt: TGTGCCAGCAGGGTTTCGAGGACTAGCGGGAGTGGGCCCTACAATGAGCAGTTCTTC

v_gene: TRBV19
abundance: once
d_gene: -
j_gene: TRBJ2-2
CDR3aa: CASSIEVRQDAGELFF
CDR3nt: TGTGCCAGTAGTATTGAGGTCCGACAGGACGCCGGGGAGCTGTTTTTT

v_gene: TRBV12-5
abundance: -
d_gene: TRBD2
j_gene: TRBJ2-5
CDR3aa: CASALGLAGLGAQYF
CDR3nt: TGTGCTAGTGCCCTGGGACTAGCGGGCCTTGGGGCCCAGTACTTC

v_gene: TRBV19
abundance: -
d_gene: TRBD1
j_gene: TRBJ1-2
CDR3aa: CASSIQGSYGYTF
CDR3nt: TGTGCCAGTAGCATACAGGGGAGCTATGGCTACACCTTC

v_gene: TRBV5-6
abundance: -
d_gene: -
j_gene: TRBJ2-7
CDR3aa: CASSRGHTYEQYF
CDR3nt: TGTGCCAGCAGCCGAGGGCACACCTACGAGCAGTACTTC

v_gene: TRBV15
abundance: -
d_gene: TRBD1
j_gene: TRBJ1-1
CDR3aa: CATSRPGTAHTEAFF
CDR3nt: TGTGCCACCAGCAGACCGGGGACAGCCCACACTGAAGCTTTCTTT

v_gene: TRBV10-3
abundance: few
d_gene: TRBD2
j_gene: TRBJ2-7
CDR3aa: CAIRPAGTTGFKQYF
CDR3nt: TGTGCCATCAGACCGGCCGGGACTACCGGATTTAAGCAGTACTTC

v_gene: TRBV5-1
abundance: -
d_gene: -
j_gene: TRBJ1-5
CDR3aa: CASSFLVGSLAQPQHF
CDR3nt: TGCGCCAGCAGCTTCCTTGTCGGATCTTTAGCTCAGCCCCAGCATTTT

v_gene: TRBV5-1
abundance: -
d_gene: -
j_gene: TRBJ1-1
CDR3aa: CASSNRGGSSEAFF
CDR3nt: TGCGCCAGCAGCAACCGAGGGGGTTCTTCTGAAGCTTTCTTT

v_gene: TRBV5-1
abundance: -
d_gene: -
j_gene: TRBJ2-3
CDR3aa: CASSTDGPGMDTQYF
CDR3nt: TGCGCCAGCAGCACCGACGGCCCAGGAATGGATACGCAGTATTTT

v_gene: TRBV27
abundance: once
d_gene: TRBD1
j_gene: TRBJ1-2
CDR3aa: CASSLSFPGGFYGYTF
CDR3nt: TGTGCCAGCAGTTTATCGTTCCCAGGGGGATTTTATGGCTACACCTTC

v_gene: TRBV10-3
abundance: -
d_gene: TRBD2
j_gene: TRBJ2-1
CDR3aa: CAIGGAGSSYNEQFF
CDR3nt: TGTGCCATCGGGGGAGCGGGGTCCTCCTACAATGAGCAGTTCTTC

v_gene: TRBV2
abundance: -
d_gene: TRBD1
j_gene: TRBJ2-1
CDR3aa: CASSEAVQGAYNEQFF
CDR3nt: TGTGCCAGCAGTGAGGCTGTCCAGGGGGCCTACAATGAGCAGTTCTTC

v_gene: TRBV18
abundance: -
d_gene: TRBD1
j_gene: TRBJ2-5
CDR3aa: CASSPRTGDEETQYF
CDR3nt: TGTGCCAGCTCACCCAGGACAGGGGATGAAGAGACCCAGTACTTC

v_gene: TRBV9
abundance: -
d_gene: TRBD2
j_gene: TRBJ2-1
CDR3aa: CASSLAGTNNEQFF
CDR3nt: TGTGCCAGCAGCCTAGCGGGAACTAACAATGAGCAGTTCTTC

v_gene: TRBV28
abundance: -
d_gene: TRBD1
j_gene: TRBJ1-5
CDR3aa: CASSWTGMNQPQHF
CDR3nt: TGTGCCAGCAGCTGGACAGGGATGAATCAGCCCCAGCATTTT

v_gene: TRBV9
abundance: -
d_gene: TRBD2
j_gene: TRBJ2-5
CDR3aa: CASSVASGQETQYF
CDR3nt: TGTGCCAGCAGCGTAGCTAGCGGTCAAGAGACCCAGTACTTC

v_gene: TRBV18
abundance: -
d_gene: TRBD2
j_gene: TRBJ2-5
CDR3aa: CASSPRAVAGGTSETQYF
CDR3nt: TGTGCCAGCTCACCACGGGCTGTGGCGGGGGGCACAAGTGAGACCCAGTACTTC

v_gene: TRBV6-1
abundance: -
d_gene: -
j_gene: TRBJ1-4
CDR3aa: CASRDSWTANEKLFF
CDR3nt: TGTGCCAGCAGGGACAGTTGGACCGCTAATGAAAAACTGTTTTTT

v_gene: TRBV6-1
abundance: -
d_gene: -
j_gene: TRBJ1-5
CDR3aa: CASSGTAARGGNQPQHF
CDR3nt: TGTGCCAGCAGTGGGACAGCGGCACGTGGAGGCAATCAGCCCCAGCATTTT

v_gene: TRBV28
abundance: -
d_gene: -
j_gene: TRBJ2-2
CDR3aa: CASSPETVTGELFF
CDR3nt: TGTGCCAGCAGTCCAGAGACAGTTACCGGGGAGCTGTTTTTT

v_gene: TRBV6-5
abundance: -
d_gene: TRBD2
j_gene: TRBJ2-4
CDR3aa: CASSLRTSGYKNIQYF
CDR3nt: TGTGCCAGCAGTTTACGGACTAGCGGTTACAAAAACATTCAGTACTTT

v_gene: TRBV7-9
abundance: -
d_gene: TRBD2
j_gene: TRBJ2-3
CDR3aa: CASSARGRELAGGTDTQYF
CDR3nt: TGTGCCAGCAGCGCACGGGGACGTGAACTAGCGGGGGGAACAGATACGCAGTATTTT

v_gene: TRBV28
abundance: once
d_gene: -
j_gene: TRBJ1-2
CDR3aa: CASSTTQGTINYGYTF
CDR3nt: TGTGCCAGCAGTACCACACAGGGAACTATTAACTATGGCTACACCTTC

v_gene: TRBV7-8
abundance: -
d_gene: TRBD1
j_gene: TRBJ2-5
CDR3aa: CASSLGTGQETQYF
CDR3nt: TGTGCCAGCAGCCTGGGGACAGGTCAAGAGACCCAGTACTTC